This T cell receptor (beta chain) comes out of a study of blood T cell repertoires in COVID-19. On the study more broadly: Material from acute and convalescent COVID-19 was sourced from the United States, Italy and Spain. T cells, B-cell-depleted T cells, or PBMCs provided the cDNA or gDNA that served as material.

In the original analysis: Estimation of nucleated cell counts was performed using reference gene primer amplification. Clones were read by immunoSEQ multiplex PCR, and TCRdb kept only the in-frame ones, dropping some. That table supplies the V and J calls and clone size; D and trimming were determined from the DNA. The sample carries 150,000 to 200,000 clones, more than 75% recorded once. A single count supports this clone. The ends were cut back, 2 bases at V and 9 bases at J, with 16 bases in the middle. The CDR3 is 14 residues long. Germline CDR1 is MRHNA and CDR2 is SNTAGT. The rearrangement joins TRBV6-4 to TRBJ1-1; D not certain. This clonotype originated in a man between 60 and 75 years old with COVID-19, enrolled during active disease. The sample consisted of peripheral blood. CDR3 region: CASSDGNPGVKAFF. In DNA, the CDR3 is TGTGCCAGCAGTGACGGAAATCCGGGAGTTAAAGCTTTCTTT.